A single sample is the source of the 28 T cell receptor beta chains below, sequenced in a study of post-analysis software for immune sequencing data. Unique molecular identifiers were built into the TCR beta cDNA libraries. TCRdb called the PCR reads again in MiXCR, with one record for every CDR3 protein. The sample has 450,000 to 700,000 distinct CDR3 sequences; about 44% are singletons. Study-wide results and caveats: TRBV5-6, TRBV5-1 and TRBV20-1 belonged to a set of roughly five TRBV segments that were more frequent in patients than controls.

Their target antigens are unknown. Source material: blood. Receptor source: a girl aged 10 to 17 with multiple sclerosis.

The V call is TRBV6-6, the J call TRBJ2-1, with TRBD2 matching 11 bases. The CDR3 runs to 16 residues. With V trimmed by 7 bases and J by 7 bases, 12 bases remained unmatched. The germline V gene encodes CDR1 MNHNY and CDR2 SVGAGI (reference sequence). The chain's CDR3 is CASILGSGRAGNEQFF. The DNA for the CDR3 is TGTGCCAGCATCCTTGGTAGCGGGAGGGCGGGGAATGAGCAGTTCTTC.

This rearrangement joins TRBV2 to TRBJ2-1, with 11 bases fitting TRBD1. The CDR3 contains 15 residues. The germline V gene has CDR1 SNHLY and CDR2 FYNNEI. Trimming at V came to 4 bases and at J to 4 bases, leaving 3 bases not matched to a gene. The CDR3: CASSVGQGAYNEQFF. The CDR3 nucleotides read TGTGCCAGCAGTGTCGGACAGGGGGCTTACAATGAGCAGTTCTTC. The whole variable domain, remainder taken from reference TRBV2 and TRBJ2-1, is EPEVTQTPSHQVTQMGQEVILRCVPISNHLYFYWYRQILGQKVEFLVSFYNNEISEKSEIFDDQFSVERPDGSNFTLKIRSTKLEDSAMYFCASSVGQGAYNEQFFGPGTRLTVL.

V is TRBV5-5 and J is TRBJ1-4; D remains unclear. The CDR3 has 16 residues. V was clipped by 0 bases and J by 10 bases, with 19 bases between them. Germline loops: CDR1 SGHKS, CDR2 YYEKEE (reference sequence). The CDR3 DNA follows: TGTGCCAGCAGCTTGGAGATAGGCCCTAGACGAGGAAAACTGTTTTTT. It yields the protein CASSLEIGPRRGKLFF.

The chain carries TRBV24-1 and TRBJ1-1; D is undetermined. Germline CDR1 and CDR2: KGHDR and SFDVKD. V lost 0 bases and J 3 bases, leaving 4 bases between the germline ends. CDR3 size: 13 residues. The CDR3 spells CATSDLLDTEAFF. In DNA, the CDR3 is TGTGCCACCAGTGATTTGCTGGACACTGAAGCTTTCTTT.

The chain is built from TRBV7-2 and TRBJ2-3, with 7 bases fitting TRBD2. V gave up 4 bases and J gave up 0 bases; unmatched junction bases: 10. The germline CDR1 and CDR2 sequences are SGHTA and FQGNSA. The CDR3 covers 17 residues. CDR3 nucleotide sequence: TGTGCCAGCAGCTGGAGCCCTAGCGGCCTTAGCACAGATACGCAGTATTTT. Its protein is CASSWSPSGLSTDTQYF.

This clonotype was counted between two and nine times. The chain employs TRBV6-6 and TRBJ2-3; D possibly matches TRBD1 or TRBD2 (5 bases each). Germline lookup yields CDR1 MNHNY and CDR2 SVGAGI (reference sequence). This CDR3 has 16 amino acids. Trimming stripped 0 bases from V and 3 bases from J, with 13 bases between. The CDR3 loop reads CASSYSGEWATDTQYF. Written as DNA, the CDR3 is TGTGCCAGCAGTTACTCGGGGGAGTGGGCGACAGATACGCAGTATTTT.

This chain links TRBV30 with TRBJ2-7, with D perhaps assigned TRBD1 or TRBD2 (5 bases each). Germline CDR1 and CDR2: GTSNPN and SVGIG (reference sequence). CDR3 length: 15 residues. V was trimmed by 2 bases and J by 3 bases, leaving 17 bases between them. DNA for the CDR3: TGTGCCTGGAGTAGTCCCCTACGGGACGTCTACGAGCAGTACTTC. It translates to CAWSSPLRDVYEQYF.

Worth noting for this clonotype: At one end, the junction sequence differs from germline, possibly due to a read error. The rearrangement joins TRBV12-3 or TRBV12-4 to TRBJ2-3; possible D gene TRBD2, 6 bases. The CDR3 is made up of 14 amino acids. Here the CDR3 DNA reads TGTGCCAGCTGTTTGTCGGGGGTGACAGATACGCAGTATTTT. Its protein is CASCLSGVTDTQYF.

This clonotype has a count of ten or more. The chain combines TRBV12-3 or TRBV12-4 with TRBJ2-7; D unclear. V was clipped by 2 bases and J by 3 bases, with 11 bases between them. The CDR3 consists of 14 residues. CDR3 residues: CASSLTIYVYEQYF. The CDR3 DNA is TGTGCCAGCAGTTTAACAATTTACGTCTACGAGCAGTACTTC.

This clonotype showed up just a few times. This chain connects TRBV6-6 to TRBJ2-1; 11 bases are shared with TRBD2. Germline assignment: CDR1 MNHNY and CDR2 SVGAGI (reference sequence). Trimming cost V 6 bases and J 6 bases; bases outside gene matches: 13. The CDR3 extends over 17 amino acids. For the CDR3, the DNA is TGTGCCAGCAGCCGGGCTATAGCGGGGGGGCTGTTCAATGAGCAGTTCTTC. Translating it yields CASSRAIAGGLFNEQFF.

CDR3 nucleotides: TGTGCCTGGAGTGTAGACCCGGCCGGATTTCAGTACTTC. Its protein is CAWSVDPAGFQYF. The chain has TRBV30 and TRBJ2-4; D gene uncertain. Germline loops: CDR1 GTSNPN, CDR2 SVGIG (reference sequence). There are 13 residues in the CDR3. V was shortened by 0 bases and J by 11 bases, with 14 bases between the two germline ends.

This clonotype was counted between two and nine times. This chain connects TRBV27 to TRBJ2-5, with D possibly being TRBD2 (7 bases). The J call is in doubt because the DNA end fits TRBJ2-7 better. The CDR3 is 16 amino acids. CDR1 is MNHEY, CDR2 SMNVEV, per germline (reference sequence). CDR3: CASSPTWGGGTLEQYF. The CDR3 DNA is TGTGCCAGCAGTCCGACGTGGGGAGGGGGTACTCTCGAGCAGTACTTC.

The chain carries TRBV20-1 and TRBJ2-3; 7 bases fit TRBD2. The V and J ends lost 3 bases and 4 bases, in that order; junction bases with no gene match: 7. Germline V gene data show CDR1 as DFQATT and CDR2 as SNEGSKA (reference sequence). CDR3 length: 14 residues. CDR3 DNA sequence: TGCAGTGCTAGGGCGGGAGTTGTACCAGATACGCAGTATTTT. It specifies CSARAGVVPDTQYF.

The chain links TRBV29-1 to TRBJ2-5; no firm D call. The CDR3 runs 12 residues. Trimming pared 6 bases from V and 1 base from J, leaving 9 bases between. The germline V gene has CDR1 SQVTM and CDR2 ANQGSEA. CDR3 amino acids: CSVTAIQETQYF. CDR3 coding DNA: TGCAGCGTAACAGCGATCCAAGAGACCCAGTACTTC.

Details on this clonotype: This likely comes from a read error, as the CDR3 has no conserved phenylalanine or tryptophan at its end. This chain connects TRBV5-1 to TRBJ2-6; D is possibly TRBD1 or TRBD2 (5 bases each). Looked up from germline, CDR1 is SGHRS and CDR2 is YFSETQ. The CDR3 consists of 18 residues. The V gene lost 0 bases and the J gene lost 0 bases, with 13 bases spanning the gap. The CDR3 DNA reads as TGCGCCAGCAGCTTGGCGGGGACCGGAATCTCTGGGGCCAACGTCCTGACTTGC. As protein: CASSLAGTGISGANVLTC.

The table lists this clonotype with a count of one. This rearrangement joins TRBV6-1 to TRBJ2-6; 7 nucleotides match TRBD1. The germline gives CDR1 MNHNS, CDR2 SASEGT. Losses at the gene ends were 6 bases for V and 0 bases for J; bases not matched to a gene: 8. The CDR3 contains 17 residues. CDR3 DNA: TGTGCCAGCAGAGGACAGGTCATTGGCTCTGGGGCCAACGTCCTGACTTTC. Amino acids: CASRGQVIGSGANVLTF.

This clonotype has more than one count but fewer than ten. The chain combines TRBV5-1 with TRBJ2-1; 7 bases agree with TRBD1. The germline V gene has CDR1 SGHRS and CDR2 YFSETQ. CDR3 length equals 15 residues. Trimming took 2 bases from V and 2 from J; bases not matched to a gene: 4. The CDR3 here is CASSLSGTAYNEQFF. The CDR3 nucleotides are TGCGCCAGCAGCTTATCCGGGACAGCCTACAATGAGCAGTTCTTC.

This chain links TRBV20-1 with TRBJ2-3; D is possibly TRBD1 (5 bases). The germline V and J ends were trimmed by 1 base and 4 bases, with 15 bases remaining between them. Germline V gene data show CDR1 as DFQATT and CDR2 as SNEGSKA (reference sequence). This CDR3 has 15 amino acids. CDR3 residues: CSARGTGHPADTQYF. The CDR3, as DNA: TGCAGTGCTAGAGGAACCGGACACCCCGCAGATACGCAGTATTTT.

CDR3 nucleotides: TGTGCCAGCAGTTACAGGGGACTAGCGGGAGGGTTTGGCAATGAGCAGTTCTTC. Translated, it gives CASSYRGLAGGFGNEQFF. V gene TRBV12-3 or TRBV12-4 combines with J gene TRBJ2-1; the match to TRBD2 covers 16 bases. This CDR3 comprises 18 residues. Germline trimming cut 4 bases from V and 6 bases from J; bases unmatched to any gene: 9.

The chain combines TRBV20-1 with TRBJ2-1, with D uncertain. The CDR3 extends over 11 amino acids. CDR1 is DFQATT and CDR2 is SNEGSKA in the germline V gene (reference sequence). V was cut by 5 bases and J by 7 bases, with 9 bases left in between. CDR3 residues: CSAPRLNEQFF. The CDR3 nucleotides are TGCAGTGCTCCAAGACTTAATGAGCAGTTCTTC.

In this sample, this clonotype turned up a few times. The chain uses TRBV7-9 and TRBJ1-1; the match to TRBD1 covers 7 bases. Germline V gene sequence: CDR1 SEHNR, CDR2 FQNEAQ (reference sequence). Trimming at V came to 6 bases and at J to 8 bases, leaving 18 bases not matched to a gene. CDR3 size: 16 residues. The CDR3 here is CASSTTWTGWTPEAFF. CDR3 nucleotide sequence: TGTGCCAGCAGTACCACTTGGACAGGTTGGACTCCCGAAGCTTTCTTT.

In the case of this clonotype: One junction end does not reproduce the germline sequence, and a read error may be involved. J is TRBJ1-2 and V is TRBV12-3 or TRBV12-4; D might be TRBD1 (5 bases). This CDR3 contains 14 residues. CDR3 loop: CDSSRRDFFYGYTF. For the CDR3, the DNA is TGTGACAGCAGTCGCCGGGACTTCTTCTATGGCTACACCTTC.

V and J are TRBV12-3 or TRBV12-4 and TRBJ1-1, with D hard to call. The V gene lost 2 bases and the J gene lost 4 bases, with 11 bases spanning the gap. The CDR3 consists of 14 residues. The CDR3 coding sequence is TGTGCCAGCAGTTTAAACAAAGGCGGCACTGAAGCTTTCTTT. It specifies CASSLNKGGTEAFF.

The genes are TRBV6-5 and TRBJ1-2; TRBD1 is a possible D gene (5 bases). V was clipped by 6 bases and J by 4 bases, with 15 bases between them. Looked up from germline, CDR1 is MNHEY and CDR2 is SVGAGI. This CDR3 contains 14 residues. The CDR3, as DNA: TGTGCCAGCAGATTTGCAGGGACGATCTATGGCTACACCTTC. Translation: CASRFAGTIYGYTF.

V usage is TRBV7-2 and J usage is TRBJ1-5; D remains ambiguous. The CDR3 has 16 residues. Trimming removed 2 bases at V and 3 bases at J, with 14 bases between. Looked up from germline, CDR1 is SGHTA and CDR2 is FQGNSA. This CDR3 reads CASSLLAWGSNQPQHF. As DNA, the CDR3 is TGTGCCAGCAGCTTATTGGCCTGGGGATCCAATCAGCCCCAGCATTTT. The full variable domain, with the rest looked up from reference TRBV7-2 and TRBJ1-5, is GAGVSQSPSNKVTEKGKDVELRCDPISGHTALYWYRQSLGQGLEFLIYFQGNSAPDKSGLPSDRFSAERTGGSVSTLTIQRTQQEDSAVYLCASSLLAWGSNQPQHFGDGTRLSIL.

CDR3 DNA sequence: TGCAGTGCTAGACCGGCGGACAGGGGGCGATCGGAGACCCAGTACTTC. As protein: CSARPADRGRSETQYF. The chain links TRBV20-1 to TRBJ2-5; 11 bases fit TRBD1. The germline V gene encodes CDR1 DFQATT and CDR2 SNEGSKA (reference sequence). The CDR3 spans 16 residues. The V segment lost 2 bases and the J segment 5 bases; nucleotides outside the gene matches: 10.

V is TRBV5-1 and J is TRBJ2-2; 8 nucleotides agree with TRBD2. The CDR3 is 17 amino acids. Germline loops: CDR1 SGHRS, CDR2 YFSETQ. Unmatched junction bases numbered 12, after V lost 4 bases and J lost 4 bases. CDR3 in DNA: TGCGCCAGCAGCCATTCGATCGGGCGGGAGGCCACCGGGGAGCTGTTTTTT. The encoded protein is CASSHSIGREATGELFF.

The chain carries TRBV7-3 and TRBJ2-3; 8 bases line up with TRBD1. V was pared by 6 bases and J by 4 bases, with 6 bases of the junction left unmatched. Germline lookup yields CDR1 SGHTA and CDR2 FQGTGA. The CDR3 extends over 14 amino acids. In DNA form, the CDR3 reads TGTGCCAGCAGTACAGACAGGGGCCCAGATACGCAGTATTTT. Amino acids: CASSTDRGPDTQYF. Based on the CDR3 plus reference TRBV7-3 and TRBJ2-3, the full variable domain is GAGVSQTPSNKVTEKGKYVELRCDPISGHTALYWYRQSLGQGPEFLIYFQGTGAADDSGLPNDRFFAVRPEGSVSTLKIQRTERGDSAVYLCASSTDRGPDTQYFGPGTRLTVL.